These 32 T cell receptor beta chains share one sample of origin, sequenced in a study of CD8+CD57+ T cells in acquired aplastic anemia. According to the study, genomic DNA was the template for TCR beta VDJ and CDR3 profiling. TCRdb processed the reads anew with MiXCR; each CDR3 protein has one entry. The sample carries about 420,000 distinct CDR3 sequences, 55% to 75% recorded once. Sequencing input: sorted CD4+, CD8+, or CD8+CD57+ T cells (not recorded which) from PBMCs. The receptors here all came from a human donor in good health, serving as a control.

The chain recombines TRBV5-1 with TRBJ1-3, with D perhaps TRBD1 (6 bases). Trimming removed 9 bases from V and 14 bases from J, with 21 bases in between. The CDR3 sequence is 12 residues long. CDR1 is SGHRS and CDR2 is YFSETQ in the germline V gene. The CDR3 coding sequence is TGCGCCACCCCCAGGGGAACACACAACCTATATTTT. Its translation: CATPRGTHNLYF.

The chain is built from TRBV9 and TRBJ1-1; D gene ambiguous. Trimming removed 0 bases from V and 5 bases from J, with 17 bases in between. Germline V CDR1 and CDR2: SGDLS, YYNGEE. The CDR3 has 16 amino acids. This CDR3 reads CASSVAPRGLRTEAFF. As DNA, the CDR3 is TGTGCCAGCAGCGTAGCCCCCCGGGGTCTCCGTACTGAAGCTTTCTTT.

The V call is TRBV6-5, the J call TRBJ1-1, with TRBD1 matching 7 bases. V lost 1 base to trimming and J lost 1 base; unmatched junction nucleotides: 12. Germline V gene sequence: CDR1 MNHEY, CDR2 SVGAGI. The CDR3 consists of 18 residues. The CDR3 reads CASSYYAPGRTGNTEAFF. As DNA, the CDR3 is TGTGCCAGCAGTTACTATGCCCCCGGGAGGACAGGGAACACTGAAGCTTTCTTT.

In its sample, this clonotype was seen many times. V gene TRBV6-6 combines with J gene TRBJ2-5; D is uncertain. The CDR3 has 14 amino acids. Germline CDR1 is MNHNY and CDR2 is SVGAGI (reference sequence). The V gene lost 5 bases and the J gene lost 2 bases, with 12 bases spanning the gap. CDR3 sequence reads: CASSPGTVQETQYF. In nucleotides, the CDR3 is TGTGCCAGCAGTCCGGGTACAGTTCAAGAGACCCAGTACTTC.

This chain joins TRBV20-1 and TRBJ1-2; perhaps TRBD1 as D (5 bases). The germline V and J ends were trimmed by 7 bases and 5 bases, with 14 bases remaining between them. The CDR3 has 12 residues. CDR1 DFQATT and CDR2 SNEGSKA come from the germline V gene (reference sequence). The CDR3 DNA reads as TGCAGTGTAGAGGGACCTCGGTATGGCTACACCTTC. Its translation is CSVEGPRYGYTF.

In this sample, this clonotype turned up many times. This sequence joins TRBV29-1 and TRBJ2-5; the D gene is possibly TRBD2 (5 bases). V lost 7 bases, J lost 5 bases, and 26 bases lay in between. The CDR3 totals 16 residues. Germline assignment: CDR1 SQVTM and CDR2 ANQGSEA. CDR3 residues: CSAPESALNWEETQYF. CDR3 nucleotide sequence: TGCAGCGCCCCAGAATCCGCACTGAACTGGGAGGAGACCCAGTACTTC.

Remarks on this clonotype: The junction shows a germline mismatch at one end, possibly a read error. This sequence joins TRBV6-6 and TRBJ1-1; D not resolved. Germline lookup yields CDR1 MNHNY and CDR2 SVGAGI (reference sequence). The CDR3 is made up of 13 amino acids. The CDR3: CAISDGINTEAFF. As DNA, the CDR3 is TGTGCCATCAGTGACGGAATTAACACTGAAGCTTTCTTT.

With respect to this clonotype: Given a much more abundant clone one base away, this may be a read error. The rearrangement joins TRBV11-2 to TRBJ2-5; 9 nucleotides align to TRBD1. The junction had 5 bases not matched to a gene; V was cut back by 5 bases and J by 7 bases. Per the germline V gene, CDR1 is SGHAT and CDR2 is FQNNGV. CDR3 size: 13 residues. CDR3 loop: CASSHRGRGTQYF. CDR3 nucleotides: TGTGCCAGCAGCCACAGGGGGCGGGGGACCCAGTACTTC.

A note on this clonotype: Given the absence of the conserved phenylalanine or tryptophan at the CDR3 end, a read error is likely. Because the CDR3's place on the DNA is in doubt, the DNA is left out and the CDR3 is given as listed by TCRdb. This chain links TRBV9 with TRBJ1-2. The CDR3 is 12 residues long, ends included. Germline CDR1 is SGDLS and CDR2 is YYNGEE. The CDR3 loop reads CASSEDGGGGHN.

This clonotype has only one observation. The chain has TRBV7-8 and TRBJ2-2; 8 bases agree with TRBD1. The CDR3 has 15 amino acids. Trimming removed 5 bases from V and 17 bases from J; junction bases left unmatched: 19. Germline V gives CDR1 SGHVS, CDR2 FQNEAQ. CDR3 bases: TGTGCCAGCAGCATTCGGACAGGGAGGAATTCACCCCTCTTTTTT. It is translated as CASSIRTGRNSPLFF.

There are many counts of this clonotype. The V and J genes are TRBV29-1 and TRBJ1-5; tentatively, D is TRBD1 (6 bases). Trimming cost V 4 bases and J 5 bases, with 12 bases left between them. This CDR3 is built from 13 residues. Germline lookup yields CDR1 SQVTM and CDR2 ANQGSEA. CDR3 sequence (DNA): TGCAGCGTTGCGGGGGCTGCCGATCAGCCCCAGCATTTT. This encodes CSVAGAADQPQHF.

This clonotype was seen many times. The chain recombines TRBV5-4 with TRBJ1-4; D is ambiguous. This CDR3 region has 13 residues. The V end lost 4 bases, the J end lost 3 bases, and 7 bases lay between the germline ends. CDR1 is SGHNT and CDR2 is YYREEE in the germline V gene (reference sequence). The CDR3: CASSLAPNEKLFF. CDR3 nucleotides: TGTGCCAGCAGCCTTGCGCCTAATGAAAAACTGTTTTTT. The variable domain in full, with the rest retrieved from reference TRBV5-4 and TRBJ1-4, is ETGVTQSPTHLIKTRGQQVTLRCSSQSGHNTVSWYQQALGQGPQFIFQYYREEENGRGNFPPRFSGLQFPNYSSELNVNALELDDSALYLCASSLAPNEKLFFGSGTQLSVL.

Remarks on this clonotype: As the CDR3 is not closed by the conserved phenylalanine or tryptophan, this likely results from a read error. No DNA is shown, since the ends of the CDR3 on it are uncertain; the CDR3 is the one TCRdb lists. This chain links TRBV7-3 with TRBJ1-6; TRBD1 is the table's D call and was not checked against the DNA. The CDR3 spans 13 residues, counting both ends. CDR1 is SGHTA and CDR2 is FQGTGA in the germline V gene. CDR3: CASSLDLTGNTEA.

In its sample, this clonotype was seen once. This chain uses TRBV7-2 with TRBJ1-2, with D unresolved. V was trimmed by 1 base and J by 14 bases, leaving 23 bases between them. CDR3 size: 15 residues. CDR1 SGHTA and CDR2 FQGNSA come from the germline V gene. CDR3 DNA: TGTGCCAGCAGCTTAGGGGAGACCCATTACTTTGGCTCAACCTTC. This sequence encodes CASSLGETHYFGSTF.

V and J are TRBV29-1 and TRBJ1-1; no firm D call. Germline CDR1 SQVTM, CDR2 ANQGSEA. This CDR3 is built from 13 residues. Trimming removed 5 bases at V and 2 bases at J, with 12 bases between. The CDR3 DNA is TGCAGCGTTAGCTCAGCCCAAAACACTGAAGCTTTCTTT. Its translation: CSVSSAQNTEAFF.

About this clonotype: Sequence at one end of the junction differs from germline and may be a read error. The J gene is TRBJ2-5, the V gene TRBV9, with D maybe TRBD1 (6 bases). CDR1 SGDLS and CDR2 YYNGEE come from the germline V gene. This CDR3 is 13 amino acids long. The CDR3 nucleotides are TGTGCCAGCAACGCAGGGGTCGCCGGGGCCAACGACTTC. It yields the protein CASNAGVAGANDF.

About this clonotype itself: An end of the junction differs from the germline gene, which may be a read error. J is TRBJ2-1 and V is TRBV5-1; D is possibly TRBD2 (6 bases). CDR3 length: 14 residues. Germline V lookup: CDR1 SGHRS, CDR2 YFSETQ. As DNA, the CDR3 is TGTGCCAGCAGCTCCGTGGGAGGTCGGAATGAGCAGTTCTTC. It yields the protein CASSSVGGRNEQFF.

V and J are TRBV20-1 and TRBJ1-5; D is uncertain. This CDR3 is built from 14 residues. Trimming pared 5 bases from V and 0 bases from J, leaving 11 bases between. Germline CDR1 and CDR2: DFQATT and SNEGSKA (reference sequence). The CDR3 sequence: CSALDGSSNQPQHF. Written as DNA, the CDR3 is TGCAGTGCTTTGGACGGGTCTAGCAATCAGCCCCAGCATTTT.

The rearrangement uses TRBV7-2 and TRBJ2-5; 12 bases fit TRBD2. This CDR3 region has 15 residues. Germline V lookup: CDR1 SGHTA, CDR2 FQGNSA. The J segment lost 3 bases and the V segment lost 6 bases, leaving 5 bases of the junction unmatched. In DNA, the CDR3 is TGTGCCAGCAGTCCGCGACTAGCGGGGGAAGAGACCCAGTACTTC. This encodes CASSPRLAGEETQYF.

The CDR3 DNA reads as TGTGCCAGCAGTTACGATTGGCTAGCGCCCGGTTCACTAGCCAAAAACATTCAGTACTTC. This gives the protein CASSYDWLAPGSLAKNIQYF. V and J are TRBV6-2 or TRBV6-3 and TRBJ2-4, with a tentative D call TRBD2 (6 bases). Germline V gene data show CDR1 as MNHEY and CDR2 as SVGEGT. V gave up 2 bases and J gave up 0 bases, with 23 bases separating them. CDR3 length equals 20 residues.

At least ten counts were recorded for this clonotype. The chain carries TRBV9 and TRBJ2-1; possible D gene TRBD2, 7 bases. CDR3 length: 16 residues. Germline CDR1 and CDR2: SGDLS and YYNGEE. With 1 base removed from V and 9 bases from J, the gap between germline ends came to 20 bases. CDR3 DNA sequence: TGTGCCAGCAGCGTACCATCGGGGGGCCTAAGTGTTGAGCAGTTCTTC. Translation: CASSVPSGGLSVEQFF.

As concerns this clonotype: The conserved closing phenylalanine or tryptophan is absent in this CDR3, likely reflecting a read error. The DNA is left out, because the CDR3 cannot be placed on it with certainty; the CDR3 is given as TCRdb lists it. CDR3 in amino acids: CASSPTGNSLMLS. The J gene is TRBJ1-6, the V gene TRBV7-3; TRBD1 reflects the table's D call only, with no check against the DNA. The CDR3 comprises 13 residues, both ends counted. Germline V lookup: CDR1 SGHTA, CDR2 FQGTGA.

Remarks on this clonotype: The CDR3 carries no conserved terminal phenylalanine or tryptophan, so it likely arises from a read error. This CDR3 is CASSYAAGTDQHY. The CDR3 coding sequence is TGTGCCAGCAGCTATGCGGCTGGGACAGACCAGCATTAT. The chain combines TRBV7-2 with TRBJ1-5, with 7 bases lining up with TRBD1. The germline V gene has CDR1 SGHTA and CDR2 FQGNSA. This CDR3 comprises 13 residues. V dropped 4 bases and J dropped 12; count of bases not matched to a gene: 9.

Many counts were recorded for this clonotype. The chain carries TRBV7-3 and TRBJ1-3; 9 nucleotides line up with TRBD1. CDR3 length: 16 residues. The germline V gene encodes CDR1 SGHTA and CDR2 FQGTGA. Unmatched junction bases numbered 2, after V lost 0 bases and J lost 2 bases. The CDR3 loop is CASSLTGQGTGNTIYF. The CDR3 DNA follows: TGTGCCAGCAGCTTAACAGGACAGGGGACTGGAAACACCATATATTTT.

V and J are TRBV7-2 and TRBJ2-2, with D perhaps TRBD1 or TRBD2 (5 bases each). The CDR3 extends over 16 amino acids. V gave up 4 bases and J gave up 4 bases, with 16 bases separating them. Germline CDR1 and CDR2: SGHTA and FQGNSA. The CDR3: CASSSGPTGVTGELFF. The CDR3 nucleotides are TGTGCCAGCAGCTCGGGACCCACAGGCGTCACCGGGGAGCTGTTTTTT.

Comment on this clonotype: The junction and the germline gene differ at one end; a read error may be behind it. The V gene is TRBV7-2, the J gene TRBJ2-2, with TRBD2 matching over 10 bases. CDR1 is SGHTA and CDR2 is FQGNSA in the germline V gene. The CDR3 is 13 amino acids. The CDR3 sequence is CASSPSGGAGLQF. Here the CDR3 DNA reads TGTGCCAGCAGCCCGAGCGGGGGGGCCGGGCTGCAGTTC.

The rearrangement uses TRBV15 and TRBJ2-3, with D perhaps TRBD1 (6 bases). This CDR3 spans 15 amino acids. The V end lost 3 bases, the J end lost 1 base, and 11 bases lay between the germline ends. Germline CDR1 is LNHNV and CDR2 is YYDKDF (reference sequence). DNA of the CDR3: TGTGCCACCAGCAGCAGGGGCAGCGGCACAGATACGCAGTATTTT. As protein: CATSSRGSGTDTQYF.

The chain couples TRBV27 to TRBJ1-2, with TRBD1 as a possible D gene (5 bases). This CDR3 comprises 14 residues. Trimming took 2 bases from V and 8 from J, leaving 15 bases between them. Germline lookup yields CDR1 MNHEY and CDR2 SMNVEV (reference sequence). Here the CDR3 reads CASSLGSGRRGYTF. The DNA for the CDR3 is TGTGCCAGCAGTTTAGGATCAGGGAGGAGAGGCTACACCTTC.

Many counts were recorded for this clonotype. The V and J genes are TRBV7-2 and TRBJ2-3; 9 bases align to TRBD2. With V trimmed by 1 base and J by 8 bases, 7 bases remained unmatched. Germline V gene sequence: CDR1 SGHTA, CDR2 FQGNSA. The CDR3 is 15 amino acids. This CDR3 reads CASSLGSAGGGTQYF. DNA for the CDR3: TGTGCCAGCAGCTTAGGCAGCGCGGGAGGGGGTACGCAGTATTTT.

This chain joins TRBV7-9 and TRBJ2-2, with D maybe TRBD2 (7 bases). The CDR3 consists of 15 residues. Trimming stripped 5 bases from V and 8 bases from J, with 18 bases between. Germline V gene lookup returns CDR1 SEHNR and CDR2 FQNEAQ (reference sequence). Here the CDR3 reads CASSAGEGGTGELFF. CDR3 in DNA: TGTGCCAGCAGCGCAGGGGAGGGGGGTACAGGGGAGCTGTTTTTT.

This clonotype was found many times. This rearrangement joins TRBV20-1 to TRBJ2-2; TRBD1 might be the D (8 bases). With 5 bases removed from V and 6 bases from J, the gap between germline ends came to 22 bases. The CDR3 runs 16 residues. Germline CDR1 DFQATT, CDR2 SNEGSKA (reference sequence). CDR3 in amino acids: CSAQDRDYSIAGELFF. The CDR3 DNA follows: TGCAGTGCTCAGGACAGGGACTATTCTATAGCCGGGGAGCTGTTTTTT.

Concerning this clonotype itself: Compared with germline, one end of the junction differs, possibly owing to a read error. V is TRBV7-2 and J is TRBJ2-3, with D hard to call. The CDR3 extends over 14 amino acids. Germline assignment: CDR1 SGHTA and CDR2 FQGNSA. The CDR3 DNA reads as TGTGCCAGCAGCGACGTACCCGACCTGGTACAGCTTGAATTC. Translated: CASSDVPDLVQLEF.